This TCR beta chain was retrieved from a study of cytomegalovirus exposure and HLA in healthy donors. Study at large: An earlier analysis found fewer than 140 million unique TCR beta sequences from about 190 million T cells.

Trimming shortened V by 4 bases and J by 5 bases, and 11 bases separated the two germline ends. Germline CDR1 is MNHEY and CDR2 is SVGAGI. The CDR3 runs 13 residues. The PCR was carried out with 60 Vbeta primers and 13 Jbeta primers. Assay used: immunoSEQ multiplex PCR; TCRdb lists only in-frame clones, some missing. The table includes roughly 100,000 clones, roughly three fifths detected once. For this clone: Its matching antigen is unknown.

The study, taken as a whole, reports: Most subjects had HLA-A and HLA-B alleles reportedly predicted accurately by TCR beta sequences.

The sequence was obtained from a man aged 25-40 years in good health and CMV-seropositive. The chain employs TRBV6-5 and TRBJ1-1; D gene ambiguous. The sequenced sample consisted of PBMCs. CDR3 in DNA: TGTGCCAGCAGTTTGGAGGGTTGGACTGAAGCTTTCTTT. It translates to CASSLEGWTEAFF.